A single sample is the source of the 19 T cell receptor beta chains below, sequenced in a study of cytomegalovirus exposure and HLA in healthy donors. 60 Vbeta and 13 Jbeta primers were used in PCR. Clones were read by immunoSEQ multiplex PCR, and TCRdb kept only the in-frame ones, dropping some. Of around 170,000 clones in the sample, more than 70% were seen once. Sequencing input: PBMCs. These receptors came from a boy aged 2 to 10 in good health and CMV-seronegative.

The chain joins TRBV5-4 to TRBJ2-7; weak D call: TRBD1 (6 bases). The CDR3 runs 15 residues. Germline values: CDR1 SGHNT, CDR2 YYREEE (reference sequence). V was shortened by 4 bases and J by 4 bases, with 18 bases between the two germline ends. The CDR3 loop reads CASSGPDRSGYEQYF. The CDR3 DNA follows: TGTGCCAGCAGCGGCCCAGACAGGTCGGGGTACGAGCAGTACTTC.

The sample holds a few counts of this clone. DNA for the CDR3: TGTGCCAGCAGTCGTGGGACAGGGGGCCAGCCCCAGCATTTT. Its translation: CASSRGTGGQPQHF. The V gene is TRBV6-5, the J gene TRBJ1-5; 12 bases align to TRBD1. Germline assignment: CDR1 MNHEY and CDR2 SVGAGI. Trimming removed 5 bases from V and 7 bases from J; junction bases left unmatched: 3. The CDR3 is 14 amino acids.

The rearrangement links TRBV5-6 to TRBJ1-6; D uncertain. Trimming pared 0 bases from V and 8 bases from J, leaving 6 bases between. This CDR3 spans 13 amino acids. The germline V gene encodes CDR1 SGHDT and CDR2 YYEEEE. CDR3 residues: CASSLERDSPLHF. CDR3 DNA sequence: TGTGCCAGCAGCTTGGAGCGGGATTCACCCCTCCACTTT.

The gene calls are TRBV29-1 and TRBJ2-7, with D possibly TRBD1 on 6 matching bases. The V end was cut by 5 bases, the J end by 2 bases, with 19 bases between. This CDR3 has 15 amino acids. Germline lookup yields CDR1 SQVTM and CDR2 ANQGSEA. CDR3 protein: CSVLVLDRGAYEQYF. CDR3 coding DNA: TGCAGCGTTCTAGTGTTGGACAGAGGGGCCTACGAGCAGTACTTC.

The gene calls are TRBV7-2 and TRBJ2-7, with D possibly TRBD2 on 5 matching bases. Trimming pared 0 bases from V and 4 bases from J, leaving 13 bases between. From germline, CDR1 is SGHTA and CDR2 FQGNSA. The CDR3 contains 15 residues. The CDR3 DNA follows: TGTGCCAGCAGCTTAGCGGTCCGGGATGGGTACGAGCAGTACTTC. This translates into CASSLAVRDGYEQYF.

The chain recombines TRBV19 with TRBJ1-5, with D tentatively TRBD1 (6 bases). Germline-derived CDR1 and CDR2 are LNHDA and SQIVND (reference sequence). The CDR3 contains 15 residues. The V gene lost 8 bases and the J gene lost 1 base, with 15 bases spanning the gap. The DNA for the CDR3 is TGTGCCAGTCACAAATCAGGGGCGAGCAATCAGCCCCAGCATTTT. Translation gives CASHKSGASNQPQHF.

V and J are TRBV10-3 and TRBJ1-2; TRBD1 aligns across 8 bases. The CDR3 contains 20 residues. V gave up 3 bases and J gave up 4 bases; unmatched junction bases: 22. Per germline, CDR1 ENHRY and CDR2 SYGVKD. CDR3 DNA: TGTGCCATCAGTGAAGGCAGGGGGCATCGTAAGTCGGGCATCTTCTATGGCTACACCTTC. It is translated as CAISEGRGHRKSGIFYGYTF.

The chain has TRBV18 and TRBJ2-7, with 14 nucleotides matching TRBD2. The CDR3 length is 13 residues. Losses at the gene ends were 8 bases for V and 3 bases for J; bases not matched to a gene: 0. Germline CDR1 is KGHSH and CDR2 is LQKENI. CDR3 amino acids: CASGTSGSYEQYF. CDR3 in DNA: TGTGCCAGCGGGACTAGCGGGAGCTACGAGCAGTACTTC.

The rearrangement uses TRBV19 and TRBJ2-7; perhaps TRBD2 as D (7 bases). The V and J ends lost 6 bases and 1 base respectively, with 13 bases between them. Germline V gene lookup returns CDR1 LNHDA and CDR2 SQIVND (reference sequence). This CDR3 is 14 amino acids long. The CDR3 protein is CASRRSGTSYEQYF. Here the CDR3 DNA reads TGTGCCAGTAGGAGGAGCGGGACATCCTACGAGCAGTACTTC.

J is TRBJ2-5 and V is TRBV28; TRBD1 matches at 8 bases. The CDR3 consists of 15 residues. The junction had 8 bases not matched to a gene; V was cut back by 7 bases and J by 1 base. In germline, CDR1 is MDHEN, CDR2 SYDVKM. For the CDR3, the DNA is TGTGCCAGCACCAGGGGGCTTGGGAGCCAAGAGACCCAGTACTTC. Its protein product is CASTRGLGSQETQYF.

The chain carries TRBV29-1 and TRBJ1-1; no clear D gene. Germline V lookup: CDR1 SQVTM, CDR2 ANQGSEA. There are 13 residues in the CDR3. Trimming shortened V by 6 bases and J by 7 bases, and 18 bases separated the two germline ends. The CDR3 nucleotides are TGCAGCGTCCTCCCGGCGGGGTGGGGTGAAGCTTTCTTT. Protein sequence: CSVLPAGWGEAFF.

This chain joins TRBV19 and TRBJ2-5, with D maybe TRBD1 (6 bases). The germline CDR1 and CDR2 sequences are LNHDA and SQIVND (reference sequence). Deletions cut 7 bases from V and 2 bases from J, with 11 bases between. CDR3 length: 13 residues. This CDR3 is CASMDRTQETQYF. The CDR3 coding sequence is TGTGCCAGTATGGACAGAACTCAAGAGACCCAGTACTTC.

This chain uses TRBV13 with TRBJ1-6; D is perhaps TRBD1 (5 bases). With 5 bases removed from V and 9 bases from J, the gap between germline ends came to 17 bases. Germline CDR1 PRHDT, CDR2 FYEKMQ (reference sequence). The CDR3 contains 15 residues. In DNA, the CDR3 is TGTGCCAGCAGCACCCGGGCGACGGACACTTCACCCCTCCACTTT. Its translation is CASSTRATDTSPLHF.

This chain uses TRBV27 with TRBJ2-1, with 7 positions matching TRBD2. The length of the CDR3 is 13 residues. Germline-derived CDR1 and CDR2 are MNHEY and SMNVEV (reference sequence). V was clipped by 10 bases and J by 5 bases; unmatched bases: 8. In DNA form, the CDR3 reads TGTGCCACCTCCCCGGGACTAAACAATGAGCAGTTCTTC. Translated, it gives CATSPGLNNEQFF.

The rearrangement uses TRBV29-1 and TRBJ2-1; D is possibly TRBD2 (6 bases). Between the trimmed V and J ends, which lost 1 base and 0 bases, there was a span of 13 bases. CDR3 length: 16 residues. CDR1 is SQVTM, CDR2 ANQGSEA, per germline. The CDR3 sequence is CSVEAGSGHSYNEQFF. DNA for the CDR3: TGCAGCGTTGAAGCGGGTAGCGGCCACTCCTACAATGAGCAGTTCTTC.

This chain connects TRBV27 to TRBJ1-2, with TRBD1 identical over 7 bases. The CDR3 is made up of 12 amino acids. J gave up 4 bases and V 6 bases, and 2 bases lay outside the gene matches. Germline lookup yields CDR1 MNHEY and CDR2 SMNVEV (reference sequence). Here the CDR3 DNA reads TGTGCCAGCAGGGAGGGGGCCTATGGCTACACCTTC. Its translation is CASREGAYGYTF.

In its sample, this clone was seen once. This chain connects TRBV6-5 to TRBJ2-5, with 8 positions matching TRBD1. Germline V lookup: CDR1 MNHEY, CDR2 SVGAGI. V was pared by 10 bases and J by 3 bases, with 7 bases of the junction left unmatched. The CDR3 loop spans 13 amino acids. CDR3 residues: CATLQGAEETQYF. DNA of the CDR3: TGTGCCACCCTCCAGGGGGCGGAAGAGACCCAGTACTTC.

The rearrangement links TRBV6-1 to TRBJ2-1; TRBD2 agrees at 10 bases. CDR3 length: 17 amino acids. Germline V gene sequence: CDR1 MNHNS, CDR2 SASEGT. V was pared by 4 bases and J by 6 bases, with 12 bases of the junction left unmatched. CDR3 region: CASSAKRGTSVFNEQFF. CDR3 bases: TGTGCCAGCAGTGCAAAGAGGGGGACTAGCGTCTTCAATGAGCAGTTCTTC.

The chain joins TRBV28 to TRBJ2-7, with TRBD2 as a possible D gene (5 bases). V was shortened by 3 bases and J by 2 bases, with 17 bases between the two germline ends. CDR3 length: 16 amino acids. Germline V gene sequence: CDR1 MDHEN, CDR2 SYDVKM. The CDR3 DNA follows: TGTGCCAGCAGTTTCTCCACACTAGTAAGGACCTACGAGCAGTACTTC. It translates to CASSFSTLVRTYEQYF.